This TCR beta chain originates from a study of T cell repertoires in cytomegalovirus infection. Background on the study: Evidence of both CMV infection and a matching HLA type came from public TCR beta signatures. General study results and limits: CMV-specific TCR beta clonotypes restricted by HLA-C were the ones dominating the ex vivo response. Pooled public TCR beta family frequency picked out CMV carriers with the relevant HLA.

The CDR3 has 17 amino acids. With 5 bases removed from V and 2 bases from J, the gap between germline ends came to 16 bases. Germline V gene lookup returns CDR1 LNHDA and CDR2 SQIVND (reference sequence). This clonotype was found a few times. The antigen remains undetermined. TCRdb analysed the reads with MiXCR anew, one entry per CDR3 protein. This sample has 100,000 to 150,000 distinct CDR3 sequences; 8.8% occur once, and the top ten carry 10%. Sequencing used PBMCs. This sequence originates from a human donor in good health (CMV status not recorded). Some clones in this sample may be carry-over from other donors' samples. The rearrangement links TRBV19 to TRBJ2-6, with TRBD1 as a possible D gene (5 bases). DNA of the CDR3: TGTGCCAGTAGTCCCCAAGTCAGGGCAGCTGGGGCCAACGTCCTGACTTTC. Protein: CASSPQVRAAGANVLTF.